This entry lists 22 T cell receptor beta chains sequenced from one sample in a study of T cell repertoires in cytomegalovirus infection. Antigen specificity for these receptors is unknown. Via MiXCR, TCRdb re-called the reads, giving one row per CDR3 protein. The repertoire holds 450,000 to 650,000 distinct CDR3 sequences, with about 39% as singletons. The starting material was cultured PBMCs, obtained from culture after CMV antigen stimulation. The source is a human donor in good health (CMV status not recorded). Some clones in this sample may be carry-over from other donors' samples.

The CDR3 DNA follows: TGCAGTGCTAATCTAGCGGGGGGCCCCTACGAGCAGTACTTC. Translation: CSANLAGGPYEQYF. The genes are TRBV20-1 and TRBJ2-7; TRBD2 aligns across 11 bases. The CDR3 is 14 amino acids. Losses at the gene ends were 4 bases for V and 2 bases for J; bases not matched to a gene: 4. Germline V CDR1 and CDR2: DFQATT, SNEGSKA (reference sequence).

The DNA for the CDR3 is TGTGCCAGTACCACCGGCAGGGGGGTGACCCAGTACTTC. It is translated as CASTTGRGVTQYF. J is TRBJ2-5 and V is TRBV6-5; maybe TRBD1 (7 bases). The germline V gene encodes CDR1 MNHEY and CDR2 SVGAGI. The ends were cut back, 9 bases at V and 7 bases at J, with 18 bases in the middle. The CDR3 runs to 13 residues.

DNA of the CDR3: TGTGCCAGCATTTCGGGCAGGAGGGCTTTCTTT. Residues: CASISGRRAFF. This rearrangement joins TRBV6-2 or TRBV6-3 to TRBJ1-1, with D unclear. From germline, CDR1 is MNHEY and CDR2 SVGEGT. Trimming pared 7 bases from V and 11 bases from J, leaving 14 bases between. The CDR3 has 11 residues.

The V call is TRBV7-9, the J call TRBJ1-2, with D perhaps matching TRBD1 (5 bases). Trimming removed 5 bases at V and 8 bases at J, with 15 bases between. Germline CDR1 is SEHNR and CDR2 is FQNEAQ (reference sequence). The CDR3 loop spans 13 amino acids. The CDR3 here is CASSQHGAIGYTF. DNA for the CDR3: TGTGCCAGCAGCCAACACGGGGCTATCGGCTACACCTTC.

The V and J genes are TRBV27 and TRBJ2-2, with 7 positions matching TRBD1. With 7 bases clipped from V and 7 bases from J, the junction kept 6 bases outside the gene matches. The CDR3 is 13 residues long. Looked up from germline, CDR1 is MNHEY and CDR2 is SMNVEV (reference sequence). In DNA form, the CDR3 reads TGTGCCAGCACCCAGACAGGGCACGGGGAGCTGTTTTTT. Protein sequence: CASTQTGHGELFF.

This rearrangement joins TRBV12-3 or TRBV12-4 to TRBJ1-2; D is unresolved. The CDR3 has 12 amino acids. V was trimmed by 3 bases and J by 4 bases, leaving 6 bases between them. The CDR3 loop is CASSFEAYGYTF. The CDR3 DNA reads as TGTGCCAGCAGTTTTGAGGCCTATGGCTACACCTTC.

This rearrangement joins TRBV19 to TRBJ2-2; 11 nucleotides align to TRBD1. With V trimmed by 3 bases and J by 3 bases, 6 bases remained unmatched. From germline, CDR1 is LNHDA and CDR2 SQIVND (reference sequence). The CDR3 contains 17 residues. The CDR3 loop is CASSIRTGGGYTGELFF. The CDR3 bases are TGTGCCAGTAGTATCAGGACAGGGGGCGGTTACACCGGGGAGCTGTTTTTT.

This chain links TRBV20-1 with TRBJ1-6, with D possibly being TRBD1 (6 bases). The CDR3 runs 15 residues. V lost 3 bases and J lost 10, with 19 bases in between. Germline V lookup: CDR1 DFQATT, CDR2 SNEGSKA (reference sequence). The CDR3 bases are TGCAGTGCTAGCGCAGGGCAGGGGATCTGGTCACCCCTCCACTTT. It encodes CSASAGQGIWSPLHF.

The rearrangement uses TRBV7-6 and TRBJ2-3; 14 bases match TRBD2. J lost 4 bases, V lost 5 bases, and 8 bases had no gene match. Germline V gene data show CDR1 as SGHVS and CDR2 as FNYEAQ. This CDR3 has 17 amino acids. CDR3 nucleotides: TGTGCCAGCAGCACCGGGACTAGCGGGAGTAGGGCAGATACGCAGTATTTT. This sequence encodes CASSTGTSGSRADTQYF.

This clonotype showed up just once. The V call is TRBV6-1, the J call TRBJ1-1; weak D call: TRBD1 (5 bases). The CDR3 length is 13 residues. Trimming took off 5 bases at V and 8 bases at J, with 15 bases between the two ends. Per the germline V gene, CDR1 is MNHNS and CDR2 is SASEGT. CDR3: CASSFGDSAEAFF. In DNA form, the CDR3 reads TGTGCCAGCAGTTTCGGGGACTCTGCGGAAGCTTTCTTT.

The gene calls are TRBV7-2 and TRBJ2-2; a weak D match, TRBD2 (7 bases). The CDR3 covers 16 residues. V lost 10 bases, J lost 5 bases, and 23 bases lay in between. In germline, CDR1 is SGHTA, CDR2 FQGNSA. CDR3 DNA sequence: TGTGCCACCCTCGGGGGGCGGGGGTTCGGGACCGGGGAGCTGTTTTTT. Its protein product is CATLGGRGFGTGELFF.

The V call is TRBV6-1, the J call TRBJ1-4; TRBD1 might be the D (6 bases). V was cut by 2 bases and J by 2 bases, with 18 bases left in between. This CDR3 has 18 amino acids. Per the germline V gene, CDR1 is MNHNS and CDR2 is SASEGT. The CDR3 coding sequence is TGTGCCAGCAGTGAAATCCTAGTGAGGGGGGCCACTAATGAAAAACTGTTTTTT. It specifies CASSEILVRGATNEKLFF.

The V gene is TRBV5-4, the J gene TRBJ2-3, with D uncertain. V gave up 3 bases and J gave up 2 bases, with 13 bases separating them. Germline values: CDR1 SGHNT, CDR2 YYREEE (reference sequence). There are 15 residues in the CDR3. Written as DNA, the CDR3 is TGTGCCAGCAGCTCCCGGGCACACGACACAGATACGCAGTATTTT. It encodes CASSSRAHDTDTQYF.

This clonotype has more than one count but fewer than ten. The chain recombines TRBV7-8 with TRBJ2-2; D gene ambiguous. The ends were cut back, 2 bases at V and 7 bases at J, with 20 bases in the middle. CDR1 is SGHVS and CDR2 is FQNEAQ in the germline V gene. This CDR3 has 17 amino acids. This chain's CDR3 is CASSLLVLMERSGELFF. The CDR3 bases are TGTGCCAGCAGCTTATTAGTTTTAATGGAGCGAAGCGGGGAGCTGTTTTTT.

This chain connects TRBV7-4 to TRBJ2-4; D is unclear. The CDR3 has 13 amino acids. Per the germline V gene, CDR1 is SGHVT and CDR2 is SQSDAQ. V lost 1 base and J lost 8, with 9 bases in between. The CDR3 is CASSLESRDIQYF. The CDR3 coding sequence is TGTGCCAGCAGCTTAGAATCCCGGGACATTCAGTACTTC.

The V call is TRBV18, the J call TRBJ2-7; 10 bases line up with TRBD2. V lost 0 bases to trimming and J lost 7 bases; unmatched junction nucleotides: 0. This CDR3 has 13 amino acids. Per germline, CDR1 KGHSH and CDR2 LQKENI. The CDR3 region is CASSPPGLAEQYF. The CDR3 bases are TGTGCCAGCTCACCACCGGGACTAGCGGAGCAGTACTTC.

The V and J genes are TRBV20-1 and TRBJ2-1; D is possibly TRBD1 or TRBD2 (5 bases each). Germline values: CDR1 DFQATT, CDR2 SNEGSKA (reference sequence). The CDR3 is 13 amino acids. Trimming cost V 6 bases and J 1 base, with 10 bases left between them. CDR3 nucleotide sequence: TGCAGTGCCTGGGACGGATCCTACAATGAGCAGTTCTTC. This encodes CSAWDGSYNEQFF.

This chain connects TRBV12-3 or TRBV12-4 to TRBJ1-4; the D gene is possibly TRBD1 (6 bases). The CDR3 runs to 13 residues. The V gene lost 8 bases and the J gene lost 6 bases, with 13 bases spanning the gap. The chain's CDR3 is CASRGPGHEKLFF. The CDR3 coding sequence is TGTGCCAGCCGGGGGCCGGGGCATGAAAAACTGTTTTTT.

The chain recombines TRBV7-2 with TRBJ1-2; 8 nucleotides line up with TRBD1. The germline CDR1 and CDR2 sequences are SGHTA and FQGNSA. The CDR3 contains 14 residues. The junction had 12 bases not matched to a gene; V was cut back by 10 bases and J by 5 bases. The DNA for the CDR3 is TGTGCCACCAGGGGGCTAAGTGGGGGGTATGGCTACACCTTC. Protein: CATRGLSGGYGYTF.

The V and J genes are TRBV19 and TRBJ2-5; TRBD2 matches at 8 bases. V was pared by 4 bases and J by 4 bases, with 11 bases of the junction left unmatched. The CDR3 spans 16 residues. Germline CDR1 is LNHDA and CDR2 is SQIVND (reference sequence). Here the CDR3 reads CASSRGIAGFVETQYF. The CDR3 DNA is TGTGCCAGTAGTAGGGGGATAGCGGGGTTCGTAGAGACCCAGTACTTC. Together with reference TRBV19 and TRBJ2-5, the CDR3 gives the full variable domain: DGGITQSPKYLFRKEGQNVTLSCEQNLNHDAMYWYRQDPGQGLRLIYYSQIVNDFQKGDIAEGYSVSREKKESFPLTVTSAQKNPTAFYLCASSRGIAGFVETQYFGPGTRLLVL.

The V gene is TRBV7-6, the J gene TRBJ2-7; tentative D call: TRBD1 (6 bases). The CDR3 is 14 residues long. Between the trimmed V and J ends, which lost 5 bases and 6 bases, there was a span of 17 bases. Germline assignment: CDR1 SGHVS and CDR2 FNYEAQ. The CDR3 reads CASSPRGSPSEQYF. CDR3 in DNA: TGTGCCAGCAGCCCCAGGGGTTCACCCTCCGAGCAGTACTTC. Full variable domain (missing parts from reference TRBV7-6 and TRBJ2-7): GAGVSQSPRYKVTKRGQDVALRCDPISGHVSLYWYRQALGQGPEFLTYFNYEAQQDKSGLPNDRFSAERPEGSISTLTIQRTEQRDSAMYRCASSPRGSPSEQYFGPGTRLTVT.

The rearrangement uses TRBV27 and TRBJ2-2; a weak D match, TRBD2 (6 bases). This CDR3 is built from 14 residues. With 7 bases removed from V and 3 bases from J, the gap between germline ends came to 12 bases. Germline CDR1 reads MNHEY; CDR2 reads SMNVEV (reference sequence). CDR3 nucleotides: TGTGCCAGCACACCGGGACTTCACACCGGGGAGCTGTTTTTT. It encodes CASTPGLHTGELFF.